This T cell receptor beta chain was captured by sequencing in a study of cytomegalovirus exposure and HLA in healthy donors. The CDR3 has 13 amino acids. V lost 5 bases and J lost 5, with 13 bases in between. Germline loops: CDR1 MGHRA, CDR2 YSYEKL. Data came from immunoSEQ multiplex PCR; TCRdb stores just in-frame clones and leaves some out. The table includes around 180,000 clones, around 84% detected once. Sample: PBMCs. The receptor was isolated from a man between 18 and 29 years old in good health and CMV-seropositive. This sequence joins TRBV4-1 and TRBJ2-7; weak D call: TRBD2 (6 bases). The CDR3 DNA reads TGCGCCAGCAGCTGGGACTTGGGGAACGAGCAGTACTTC. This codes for CASSWDLGNEQYF.